These T cell receptor beta chains were read from a single sample in a study of lymphopenia after photon versus proton radiotherapy. Repertoires were generated with immunoSEQ multiplex PCR, while TCRdb's copy carries only in-frame clones and drops some. The data show roughly 18,000 clones, approximately 90% seen once. This sample comprised peripheral blood, obtained from a patient treated with proton-based radiotherapy. Receptor source: a man between 70 and 80 years old with pancreatic cancer. CDR3s include the opening cysteine and the closing phenylalanine or tryptophan. The D gene is left open where the match is weak. Clone size, where shown, is once, few, many, or a class for clones that have expanded.

J gene,V gene,clone size,D gene,CDR3 DNA,CDR3 protein
TRBJ2-3,TRBV27,.,TRBD2,TGTGCCAGCAGGGGACTAGCGGTCACAGATACGCAGTATTTT,CASRGLAVTDTQYF
TRBJ2-2,TRBV4-1,once,.,TGCGCCAGCAGCCAGAAGTTAGGGACCACCGGGGAGCTGTTTTTT,CASSQKLGTTGELFF
TRBJ2-5,TRBV29-1,.,.,TGCAGCGTTGAGAAACCAGCTTGGGAGACCCAGTACTTC,CSVEKPAWETQYF
TRBJ2-1,TRBV5-1,.,TRBD2,TGCGCCAGCAGCCTGGGGACTAGCGGGAGTTCGAATGAGCAGTTCTTC,CASSLGTSGSSNEQFF
TRBJ2-5,TRBV21-1,.,.,TGTGCCAGCAGCACGGCAGGGAGTGGGGAGACCCAGTACTTC,CASSTAGSGETQYF
TRBJ1-3,TRBV4-1,once,.,TGCGCCAGCAGCCAAGGCTGGACAACTGGAAACACCATATATTTT,CASSQGWTTGNTIYF
TRBJ1-2,TRBV18,.,.,TGTGCCAGCTCACCCCAAGGGGGGCGTCGCTACACCTTC,CASSPQGGRRYTF
TRBJ2-2,TRBV19,.,.,TGTGCCAGTAAGGCCCCTCAAATGAACACCGGGGAGCTGTTTTTT,CASKAPQMNTGELFF
TRBJ1-1,TRBV7-3,.,.,TGTGCCAGCAGCTTAAGTTTAGGGACTGAAGCTTTCTTT,CASSLSLGTEAFF
TRBJ2-2,TRBV15,.,TRBD1,TGTGCCACCGCCGGGACAGGCAAGGGCGGGGAGCTGTTTTTT,CATAGTGKGGELFF
TRBJ1-5,TRBV10-3,.,.,TGTGCCATCAGTGAGCCGGGGAGGCAGCCCCAGCATTTT,CAISEPGRQPQHF
TRBJ2-7,TRBV7-9,.,.,TGTGCCAGCAGCTTAGCGTTTCGAGACAGCAAGACCTACGAGCAGTACTTC,CASSLAFRDSKTYEQYF
TRBJ1-4,TRBV5-1,.,TRBD1,TGCGCCAGCAGACCAGGACAGGGCAGTAATGAAAAACTGTTTTTT,CASRPGQGSNEKLFF
TRBJ1-3,TRBV18,.,.,TGTGCCAGCTCATATGACAGGCGCTCTGGAAACACCATATATTTT,CASSYDRRSGNTIYF
TRBJ2-7,TRBV11-2,.,TRBD2,TGTGCCAGCAGCTTCCTCCGGGAGGAAGGATACGAGCAGTACTTC,CASSFLREEGYEQYF
TRBJ2-7,TRBV6-5,.,.,TGTGCCAGCAGTTATTTGGCTAGTGTCAACGAGCAGTACTTC,CASSYLASVNEQYF
TRBJ1-1,TRBV5-5,.,.,TGTGCCAGCAGCGTACTTCGGCAGAACACTGAAGCTTTCTTT,CASSVLRQNTEAFF
TRBJ2-3,TRBV30,.,.,TGTGCCTGCGCCCGGCGGAGCACAGATACGCAGTATTTT,CACARRSTDTQYF
TRBJ1-1,TRBV2,.,.,TGTGCCAGCAGTGTTGTAGGGGCGTTTGACACTGAAGCTTTCTTT,CASSVVGAFDTEAFF
TRBJ2-5,TRBV27,once,TRBD1,TGTGCCAGCAGCTCAGGGGGTTTAAGGGAGACCCAGTACTTC,CASSSGGLRETQYF
TRBJ2-4,TRBV11-2,.,.,TGTGCCAGCAGCTGGGTCCAAAACATTCAGTACTTC,CASSWVQNIQYF
TRBJ2-3,TRBV25-1,.,TRBD1,TGTGCCAGCAGTGACTGGACAGGGGGTACAGATACGCAGTATTTT,CASSDWTGGTDTQYF
TRBJ2-7,TRBV30,.,.,TGTGCCTGGAGCTCCGGGACCCCCTTCCACGAGCAGTACTTC,CAWSSGTPFHEQYF
TRBJ1-1,TRBV13,.,.,TGTGCCAGCAGCTTAGGTCGGGACCCAGCTTTCTTT,CASSLGRDPAFF
TRBJ2-7,TRBV6-1,.,TRBD1,TGTGCCAGCAGTGAATTGGGTACAGGGGCTGCCTTCGACGAGCAGTACTTC,CASSELGTGAAFDEQYF
TRBJ2-5,TRBV30,.,TRBD2,TGTGCCTGGAGTGGCGGGGGGGACTCGGGGACCCAGTACTTC,CAWSGGGDSGTQYF
TRBJ2-1,TRBV5-4,.,.,TGTGCCAGCAGCTTGGCCCCCGGGAATGAGCAGTTCTTC,CASSLAPGNEQFF
TRBJ1-1,TRBV7-2,.,.,TGTGCCAGCAGCTTATTCGCAGGGGACACTGAAGCTTTCTTT,CASSLFAGDTEAFF
TRBJ1-1,TRBV7-9,.,.,TGTGCCAGCAGCTTAGCGGGGGCGAACACTGAAGCTTTCTTT,CASSLAGANTEAFF
TRBJ1-3,TRBV6-5,.,.,TGTGCCAGCTATCCTCGGGGGGAGGTCGGAAACACCATATATTTT,CASYPRGEVGNTIYF
TRBJ2-4,TRBV25-1,.,.,TGTGCCAGCAGACGAACTTCGGACGGGGGCAAAAACATTCAGTACTTC,CASRRTSDGGKNIQYF
TRBJ2-7,TRBV7-9,.,TRBD2,TGTGCCAGCAGCTTAGCGGGAGGGAACGAGCAGTACTTC,CASSLAGGNEQYF
TRBJ2-1,TRBV5-6,.,TRBD1,TGTGCCAGCAGTCTGACAGGGGGCGCGTCGAATGAGCAGTTCTTC,CASSLTGGASNEQFF
TRBJ2-7,TRBV27,.,TRBD1,TGTGCCAGCAGTTTTCGCCGGGACAGGGGATACGAGCAGTACTTC,CASSFRRDRGYEQYF
TRBJ1-5,TRBV27,.,TRBD1,TGTGCCAGCAGAACAGGGGATAGCAATCAGCCCCAGCATTTT,CASRTGDSNQPQHF
TRBJ1-1,TRBV2,.,.,TGTGCCAGCACCCAGGAAGGCGTTGGCACTGAAGCTTTCTTT,CASTQEGVGTEAFF
TRBJ1-1,TRBV5-1,.,.,TGCGCCAGCAGCTTGTCCGGGAATAAGAACACTGAAGCTTTCTTT,CASSLSGNKNTEAFF
TRBJ2-2,TRBV19,.,.,TGTGCCAGTAGTAACTTCAGGGAGGCCGGGGAGCTGTTTTTT,CASSNFREAGELFF
TRBJ1-2,TRBV5-5,.,TRBD1,TGTGCCAGCAGCACGACAGGGAACGGCTATGGCTACACCTTC,CASSTTGNGYGYTF
TRBJ2-2,TRBV7-3,.,TRBD1,TGTGCCAGCAGCCAGGACAGGAGAAACACCGGGGAGCTGTTTTTT,CASSQDRRNTGELFF
TRBJ2-1,TRBV5-1,.,.,TGCGCCAGCAGCTCGGGGGCGGGCCCGAGCTCCTACAATGAGCAGTTCTTC,CASSSGAGPSSYNEQFF
TRBJ1-2,TRBV5-6,.,.,TGTGCCAGCAGCGGCACAGGGAGCGACTATGGCTACACCTTC,CASSGTGSDYGYTF
TRBJ1-3,TRBV19,once,.,TGTGCCAGTAGTATAGAGGGGGGATCTGGAAACACCATATATTTT,CASSIEGGSGNTIYF
TRBJ2-1,TRBV4-1,.,TRBD2,TGCGCCAGCAGCCAAGCTAGGGGGACTAGCTCCTACAATGAGCAGTTCTTC,CASSQARGTSSYNEQFF
TRBJ2-2,TRBV7-2,.,.,TGTGCCAGCAGCTTAATGGCCAGGAACACCGGGGAGCTGTTTTTT,CASSLMARNTGELFF
TRBJ1-2,TRBV29-1,.,TRBD1,TGCAGCGTCTCGAGGGACAGCTACTATGGCTACACCTTC,CSVSRDSYYGYTF
TRBJ1-2,TRBV6-5,few,TRBD1,TGTGCCAGCAGTCCGGACAGGGGGAGTGTCTATGGCTACACCTTC,CASSPDRGSVYGYTF
TRBJ1-4,TRBV6-5,once,.,TGTGCCAGCAGCTACCGGGGTTCCGGTGAAAAACCGTTTTTT,CASSYRGSGEKPFF
TRBJ2-1,TRBV7-3,.,TRBD2,TGTGCCAGCAGTCCCATCGGGCGGGGGGCGGACAATGAGCAGTTCTTC,CASSPIGRGADNEQFF
TRBJ1-1,TRBV18,.,.,TGTGCCAGCTCTTTGACAGACCTGAACACTGAAGCTTTCTTT,CASSLTDLNTEAFF